These T cell receptor beta chains were read from a single sample in a study of shared clonotypes between healthy human individuals. Sequencing was performed with immunoSEQ multiplex PCR; in TCRdb, only in-frame clones are kept and a portion is missing. The sample includes about 1.1 million clones, 70% to 80% of them seen just once. Sequenced: memory CD4+ T cells from PBMCs. The receptors derive from a man in his late teens or twenties in good health. Some clones in this sample may be carry-over from other donors' samples. Both conserved end residues are part of each CDR3. D genes are given only for firm matches. For some rows the clone size is stated as once, few or many, or as a class when expanded; others skip it.

V gene: TRBV14
J gene: TRBJ1-1
clone size: -
D gene: TRBD1
CDR3 DNA: TGTGCCAGCAGCCAAGACGCAGGACAGGGGAACACTGAAGCTTTCTTT
CDR3 protein: CASSQDAGQGNTEAFF

V gene: TRBV10-3
J gene: TRBJ2-3
clone size: -
D gene: TRBD2
CDR3 DNA: TGTGCCATCAGTGAGGGGACTAGCGGAGATACGCAGTATTTT
CDR3 protein: CAISEGTSGDTQYF

V gene: TRBV28
J gene: TRBJ1-2
clone size: once
D gene: -
CDR3 DNA: TGTGCCAGCAGCCTTCGGGGGGTAGGCGGCTACACCTTC
CDR3 protein: CASSLRGVGGYTF

V gene: TRBV7-2
J gene: TRBJ1-4
clone size: -
D gene: -
CDR3 DNA: TGTGCCAGCAGCCGGCCGGTCGGGGGCGCAAATGAAAAACTGTTTTTT
CDR3 protein: CASSRPVGGANEKLFF

V gene: TRBV5-6
J gene: TRBJ2-1
clone size: -
D gene: -
CDR3 DNA: TGTGCCAGCAGCTTTGACTATGAGCAGTTCTTC
CDR3 protein: CASSFDYEQFF

V gene: TRBV28
J gene: TRBJ1-5
clone size: -
D gene: -
CDR3 DNA: TGTGCCAGCATTTCCCGACGTGAGGGGGAGAATTGGCCCCAGCATTTT
CDR3 protein: CASISRREGENWPQHF

V gene: TRBV11-2
J gene: TRBJ1-1
clone size: -
D gene: -
CDR3 DNA: TGTGCCAGCAGGTCAGCACCTGGACAAAGCTCCCTCAACACTGAAGCTTTCTTT
CDR3 protein: CASRSAPGQSSLNTEAFF

V gene: TRBV21-1
J gene: TRBJ2-7
clone size: -
D gene: -
CDR3 DNA: TGTGCCACGGAACAGGTAGCGGGAGTTCCATACGAGCAGTACTTC
CDR3 protein: CATEQVAGVPYEQYF

V gene: TRBV4-1
J gene: TRBJ2-3
clone size: -
D gene: -
CDR3 DNA: TGCGCCAGCAGCCAATCTCCGGGACCGAAAAGCACAGATACGCAGTATTTT
CDR3 protein: CASSQSPGPKSTDTQYF

V gene: TRBV6-1
J gene: TRBJ2-3
clone size: -
D gene: -
CDR3 DNA: TGTGCCAGCATGTTTCAGGGGACAGATACGCAGTATTTT
CDR3 protein: CASMFQGTDTQYF

V gene: TRBV6-1
J gene: TRBJ2-7
clone size: -
D gene: -
CDR3 DNA: TGTGCCGTGGTGGGAGTATGGGCCCCCTACGAGCAGTACTTC
CDR3 protein: CAVVGVWAPYEQYF

V gene: TRBV28
J gene: TRBJ2-7
clone size: -
D gene: TRBD1
CDR3 DNA: TGTGCCAGCAGTTTAGTTGCTAGGACAGGGGCGCGAGAGTACTTC
CDR3 protein: CASSLVARTGAREYF

V gene: TRBV7-2
J gene: TRBJ2-3
clone size: -
D gene: -
CDR3 DNA: TGTGCCAGCAGCTTTCATGGCACAGATACGCAGTATTTT
CDR3 protein: CASSFHGTDTQYF

V gene: TRBV5-1
J gene: TRBJ2-2
clone size: -
D gene: -
CDR3 DNA: TGCGCCAGCAGCCTCGGGCAGGGTTTCGGGGAGCTGTTTTTT
CDR3 protein: CASSLGQGFGELFF

V gene: TRBV9
J gene: TRBJ2-5
clone size: -
D gene: -
CDR3 DNA: TGTGCCAGCAGCGTAGCTTCTGGCAGACAAGAGACCCAGTACTTC
CDR3 protein: CASSVASGRQETQYF

V gene: TRBV7-8
J gene: TRBJ2-7
clone size: -
D gene: -
CDR3 DNA: TGTGCCAGCAGCTCACGTCCCGCGCGGCAGGCGGGCGAGCAGTACTTC
CDR3 protein: CASSSRPARQAGEQYF

V gene: TRBV7-9
J gene: TRBJ1-3
clone size: few
D gene: -
CDR3 DNA: TGTGCCAGCAGCCCCGGCGGGATATATTTT
CDR3 protein: CASSPGGIYF

V gene: TRBV19
J gene: TRBJ1-4
clone size: -
D gene: -
CDR3 DNA: TGTGCCAGTAGTATAGCGGCATCCACAGAAAAACTGTTTTTT
CDR3 protein: CASSIAASTEKLFF

V gene: TRBV25-1
J gene: TRBJ2-3
clone size: -
D gene: -
CDR3 DNA: TGTGCCAGCAGTGTGACAGATACGCAGTATTTT
CDR3 protein: CASSVTDTQYF

V gene: TRBV7-2
J gene: TRBJ2-2
clone size: few
D gene: -
CDR3 DNA: TGTGCCAGCAGTCCACCTCGAGTAAACGGGGAGCTGTTTTTT
CDR3 protein: CASSPPRVNGELFF

V gene: TRBV7-9
J gene: TRBJ2-5
clone size: -
D gene: TRBD1
CDR3 DNA: TGTGCCAGCAGCTTAGTGCCGGACAGGGAGCAGACCCAGTACTTC
CDR3 protein: CASSLVPDREQTQYF

V gene: TRBV29-1
J gene: TRBJ1-2
clone size: -
D gene: -
CDR3 DNA: TGCAGCGTTGACTCGCTGATACCCAACTATGGCTACACCTTC
CDR3 protein: CSVDSLIPNYGYTF

V gene: TRBV5-4
J gene: TRBJ2-7
clone size: -
D gene: TRBD2
CDR3 DNA: TGTGCCAGCAGCTCGGACGCCGGGGCGGGAGGGCGCCACGAGCAGTACTTC
CDR3 protein: CASSSDAGAGGRHEQYF

V gene: TRBV28
J gene: TRBJ1-2
clone size: once
D gene: -
CDR3 DNA: TGTGCCAGCAGTTTCAGGGCGGATGGCTACACCTTC
CDR3 protein: CASSFRADGYTF

V gene: TRBV9
J gene: TRBJ1-1
clone size: few
D gene: -
CDR3 DNA: TGTGCCAGCAGCGTAGGTAGCTACACTGAAGCTTTCTTT
CDR3 protein: CASSVGSYTEAFF

V gene: TRBV7-2
J gene: TRBJ2-5
clone size: -
D gene: -
CDR3 DNA: TGTGCCAGCAGCACCCCGTGGGGGACCCAGTACTTC
CDR3 protein: CASSTPWGTQYF

V gene: TRBV28
J gene: TRBJ1-5
clone size: many
D gene: -
CDR3 DNA: TGTGCCAGCAGTCGGTCTATGGGGGTCAGCAATCAGCCCCAGCATTTT
CDR3 protein: CASSRSMGVSNQPQHF

V gene: TRBV5-4
J gene: TRBJ2-1
clone size: once
D gene: TRBD2
CDR3 DNA: TGTGCCAGCAGCTTCCTAGCGGGATCCTACAATGAGCAGTTCTTC
CDR3 protein: CASSFLAGSYNEQFF

V gene: TRBV7-3
J gene: TRBJ2-1
clone size: -
D gene: TRBD2
CDR3 DNA: TGTGCCAGCAGCTCGGGACTAGCGGGAGATAATGAGCAGTTCTTC
CDR3 protein: CASSSGLAGDNEQFF

V gene: TRBV10-3
J gene: TRBJ1-3
clone size: -
D gene: -
CDR3 DNA: TGTGCCATCAGTGAGAGGGGATACAGGGTAGCTGGAAACACCATATATTTT
CDR3 protein: CAISERGYRVAGNTIYF

V gene: TRBV28
J gene: TRBJ2-4
clone size: -
D gene: TRBD1
CDR3 DNA: TGTGCCAGCAGAGGCCCACAGGGGACCAAAAACATTCAGTACTTC
CDR3 protein: CASRGPQGTKNIQYF

V gene: TRBV28
J gene: TRBJ2-5
clone size: -
D gene: -
CDR3 DNA: TGTGCCAGCAGTAACATTGGGGCCCCCACAGAGACCCAGTACTTC
CDR3 protein: CASSNIGAPTETQYF

V gene: TRBV6-1
J gene: TRBJ2-5
clone size: -
D gene: TRBD2
CDR3 DNA: TGTGCCAGCAGTGAATTAGCGGGAGGAGAGACCCAGTACTTC
CDR3 protein: CASSELAGGETQYF

V gene: TRBV5-1
J gene: TRBJ2-5
clone size: -
D gene: TRBD2
CDR3 DNA: TGCGCCAGCAGCCCTAGCGGGAGGGCGGAAGAGACCCAGTACTTC
CDR3 protein: CASSPSGRAEETQYF

V gene: TRBV5-1
J gene: TRBJ1-1
clone size: -
D gene: -
CDR3 DNA: TGCGCCAGCTTCCCGACAGGCCCGAACACTGAAGCTTTCTTT
CDR3 protein: CASFPTGPNTEAFF

V gene: TRBV5-1
J gene: TRBJ2-2
clone size: -
D gene: TRBD2
CDR3 DNA: TGCGCCAGCAGCTTGACTAGCGGGAGTGTGGCCGGGGAGCTGTTTTTT
CDR3 protein: CASSLTSGSVAGELFF

V gene: TRBV6-1
J gene: TRBJ1-5
clone size: few
D gene: -
CDR3 DNA: TGTGCCAGCAGTGAAACCCGTATCATGGTCCAGCATTTT
CDR3 protein: CASSETRIMVQHF

V gene: TRBV29-1
J gene: TRBJ1-1
clone size: -
D gene: -
CDR3 DNA: TGCAGCGTTGACCCTGGGGAGGGATATACTGAAGCTTTCTTT
CDR3 protein: CSVDPGEGYTEAFF

V gene: TRBV27
J gene: TRBJ2-2
clone size: -
D gene: -
CDR3 DNA: TGTGCCAGCAGTTTATGGCGGGGCCCAGGATCCTCGAACACCGGGGAGCTGTTTTTT
CDR3 protein: CASSLWRGPGSSNTGELFF

V gene: TRBV5-6
J gene: TRBJ2-7
clone size: -
D gene: -
CDR3 DNA: TGTGCCAGCAACTCCCCGGGCAGCCCCTACGAGCAGTACTTC
CDR3 protein: CASNSPGSPYEQYF

V gene: TRBV11-1
J gene: TRBJ2-7
clone size: -
D gene: -
CDR3 DNA: TGTGCCACCGGGCTGGGGAACGAGCAGTACTTC
CDR3 protein: CATGLGNEQYF

V gene: TRBV12-5
J gene: TRBJ2-5
clone size: many
D gene: TRBD1
CDR3 DNA: TGTGCTAGTGGTTTGACGCCGGGACAGGGAGTGGAGACCCAGTACTTC
CDR3 protein: CASGLTPGQGVETQYF

V gene: TRBV5-5
J gene: TRBJ1-3
clone size: -
D gene: -
CDR3 DNA: TGTGCCAGCAGCGCCCGGGGGGATGGAAACACCATATATTTT
CDR3 protein: CASSARGDGNTIYF

V gene: TRBV4-1
J gene: TRBJ1-3
clone size: -
D gene: -
CDR3 DNA: TGCGCCAGCAGCACCCTCGCGGGAGCATCTGGAAACACCATATATTTT
CDR3 protein: CASSTLAGASGNTIYF

V gene: TRBV5-1
J gene: TRBJ2-1
clone size: -
D gene: TRBD2
CDR3 DNA: TGCGCCAGCAGCTTGGGTCTAGCGGATGTAAATGAGCAGTTCTTC
CDR3 protein: CASSLGLADVNEQFF

V gene: TRBV5-1
J gene: TRBJ2-5
clone size: -
D gene: TRBD2
CDR3 DNA: TGCGCCAGCAGCCCCCTAGCGGGGGGTCAAGAGACCCAGTACTTC
CDR3 protein: CASSPLAGGQETQYF

V gene: TRBV5-1
J gene: TRBJ1-4
clone size: many
D gene: -
CDR3 DNA: TGCGCCAGCACCGCGACGGGGGCCGGAAAACTGTTTTTT
CDR3 protein: CASTATGAGKLFF

V gene: TRBV28
J gene: TRBJ2-3
clone size: -
D gene: TRBD2
CDR3 DNA: TGTGCCAGCGGGACTAGAAATACAGATACGCAGTATTTT
CDR3 protein: CASGTRNTDTQYF

V gene: TRBV28
J gene: TRBJ1-1
clone size: -
D gene: -
CDR3 DNA: TGTGCCAGCAACCCTTTCATGAACACTGAAGCTTTCTTT
CDR3 protein: CASNPFMNTEAFF

V gene: TRBV5-1
J gene: TRBJ2-3
clone size: -
D gene: TRBD1
CDR3 DNA: TGCGCCAGCAGCTTCTCGGGACAGGGGACAGATACGCAGTATTTT
CDR3 protein: CASSFSGQGTDTQYF

V gene: TRBV18
J gene: TRBJ1-3
clone size: -
D gene: -
CDR3 DNA: TGTGCCAGCTCACGAAATCCTCCTAGCTCTGGAAACACCATATATTTT
CDR3 protein: CASSRNPPSSGNTIYF

V gene: TRBV30
J gene: TRBJ2-3
clone size: many
D gene: TRBD1
CDR3 DNA: TGTGCCTGGATCCCATCATTGACAGGGGTCGGGACGCAGTATTTT
CDR3 protein: CAWIPSLTGVGTQYF

V gene: TRBV28
J gene: TRBJ1-2
clone size: -
D gene: -
CDR3 DNA: TGTGCCAGCAGTTTAGAGGGCAGAAACTATGGCTACACCTTC
CDR3 protein: CASSLEGRNYGYTF